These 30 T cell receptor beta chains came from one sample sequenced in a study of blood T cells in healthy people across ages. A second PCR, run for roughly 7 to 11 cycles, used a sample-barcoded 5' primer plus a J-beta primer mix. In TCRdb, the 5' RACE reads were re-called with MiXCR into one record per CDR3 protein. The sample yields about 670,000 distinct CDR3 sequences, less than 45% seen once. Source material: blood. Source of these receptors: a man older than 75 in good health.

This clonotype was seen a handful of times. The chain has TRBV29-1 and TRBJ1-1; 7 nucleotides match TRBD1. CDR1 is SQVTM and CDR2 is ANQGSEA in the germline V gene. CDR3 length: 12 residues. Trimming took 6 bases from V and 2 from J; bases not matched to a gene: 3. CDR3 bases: TGCAGCGTGAGACAGGGAAACACTGAAGCTTTCTTT. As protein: CSVRQGNTEAFF.

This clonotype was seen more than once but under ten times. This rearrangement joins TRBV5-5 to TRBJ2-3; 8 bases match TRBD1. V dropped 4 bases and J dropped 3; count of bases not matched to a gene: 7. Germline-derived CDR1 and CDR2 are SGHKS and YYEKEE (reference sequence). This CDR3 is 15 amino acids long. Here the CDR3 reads CASSPNRGRTDTQYF. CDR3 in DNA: TGTGCCAGCAGCCCAAACAGGGGGAGGACAGATACGCAGTATTTT.

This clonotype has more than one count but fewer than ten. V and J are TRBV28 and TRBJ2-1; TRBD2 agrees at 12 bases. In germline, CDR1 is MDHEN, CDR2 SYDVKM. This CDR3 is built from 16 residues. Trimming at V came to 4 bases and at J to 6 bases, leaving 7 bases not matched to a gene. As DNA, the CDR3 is TGTGCCAGCAGTTCCATGACTAGCGGGAGAACCAATGAGCAGTTCTTC. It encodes CASSSMTSGRTNEQFF. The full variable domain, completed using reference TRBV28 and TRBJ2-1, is DVKVTQSSRYLVKRTGEKVFLECVQDMDHENMFWYRQDPGLGLRLIYFSYDVKMKEKGDIPEGYSVSREKKERFSLILESASTNQTSMYLCASSSMTSGRTNEQFFGPGTRLTVL.

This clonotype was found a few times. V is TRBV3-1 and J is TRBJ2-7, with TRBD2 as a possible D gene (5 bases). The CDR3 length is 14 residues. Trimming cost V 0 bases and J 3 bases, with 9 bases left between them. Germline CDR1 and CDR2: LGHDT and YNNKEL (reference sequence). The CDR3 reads CASSQDYGLYEQYF. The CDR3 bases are TGTGCCAGCAGCCAAGATTACGGACTCTACGAGCAGTACTTC.

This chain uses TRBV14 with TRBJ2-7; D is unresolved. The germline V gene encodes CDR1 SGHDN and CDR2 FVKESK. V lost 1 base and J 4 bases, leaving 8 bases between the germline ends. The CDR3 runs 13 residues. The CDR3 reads CASSQGRAYEQYF. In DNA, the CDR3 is TGTGCCAGCAGCCAAGGCCGCGCGTACGAGCAGTACTTC.

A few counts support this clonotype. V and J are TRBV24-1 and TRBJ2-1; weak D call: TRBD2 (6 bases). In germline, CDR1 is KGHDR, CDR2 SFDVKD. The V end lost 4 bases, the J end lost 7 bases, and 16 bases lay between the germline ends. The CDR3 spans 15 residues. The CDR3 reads CATSDPDGRRNEQFF. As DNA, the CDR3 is TGTGCCACCAGTGACCCAGATGGGAGGAGGAATGAGCAGTTCTTC.

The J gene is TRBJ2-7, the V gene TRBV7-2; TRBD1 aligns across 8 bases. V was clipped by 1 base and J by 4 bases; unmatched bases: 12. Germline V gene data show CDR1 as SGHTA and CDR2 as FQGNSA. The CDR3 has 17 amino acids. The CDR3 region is CASSLGYGQGGRYEQYF. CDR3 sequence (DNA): TGTGCCAGCAGCTTAGGGTACGGACAGGGAGGCAGATACGAGCAGTACTTC.

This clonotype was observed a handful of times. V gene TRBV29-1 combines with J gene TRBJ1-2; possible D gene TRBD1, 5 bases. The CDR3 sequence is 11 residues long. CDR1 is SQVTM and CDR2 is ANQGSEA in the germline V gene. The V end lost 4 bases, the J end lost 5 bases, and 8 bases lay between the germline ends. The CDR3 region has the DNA TGCAGCGTTGGTGGGGGGTATGGCTACACCTTC. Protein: CSVGGGYGYTF.

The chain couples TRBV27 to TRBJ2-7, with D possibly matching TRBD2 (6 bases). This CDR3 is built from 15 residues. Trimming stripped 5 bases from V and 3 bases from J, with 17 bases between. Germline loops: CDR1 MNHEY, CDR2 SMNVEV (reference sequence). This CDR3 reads CASSLYDSGVYEQYF. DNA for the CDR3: TGTGCCAGCAGTCTCTATGACTCGGGAGTCTACGAGCAGTACTTC.

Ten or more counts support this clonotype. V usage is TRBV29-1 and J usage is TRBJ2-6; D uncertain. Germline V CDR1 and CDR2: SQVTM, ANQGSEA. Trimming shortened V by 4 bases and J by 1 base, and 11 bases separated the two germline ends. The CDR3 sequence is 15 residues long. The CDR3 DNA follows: TGCAGCGTTGCAGGTGGGAAATCTGGGGCCAACGTCCTGACTTTC. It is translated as CSVAGGKSGANVLTF.

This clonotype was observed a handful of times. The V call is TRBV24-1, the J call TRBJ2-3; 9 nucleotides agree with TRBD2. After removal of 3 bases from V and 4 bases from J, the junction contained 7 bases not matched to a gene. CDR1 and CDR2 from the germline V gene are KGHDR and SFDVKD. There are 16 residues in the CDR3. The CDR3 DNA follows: TGTGCCACCAGTGATCATAGCGGGAGATTCGCAGATACGCAGTATTTT. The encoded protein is CATSDHSGRFADTQYF.

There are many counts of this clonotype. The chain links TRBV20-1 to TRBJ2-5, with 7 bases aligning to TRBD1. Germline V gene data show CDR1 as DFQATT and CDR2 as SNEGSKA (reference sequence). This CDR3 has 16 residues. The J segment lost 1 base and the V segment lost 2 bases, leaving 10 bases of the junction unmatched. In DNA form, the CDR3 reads TGCAGTGCTAGACTTCACCGTGGGACAGCCCAAGAGACCCAGTACTTC. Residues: CSARLHRGTAQETQYF.

This chain's CDR3 is CASSPVGWNEQYF. The CDR3, as DNA: TGTGCCAGCAGCCCCGTGGGGTGGAACGAGCAGTACTTC. The V and J genes are TRBV7-2 and TRBJ2-7; D gene uncertain. In germline, CDR1 is SGHTA, CDR2 FQGNSA. Trimming cost V 5 bases and J 5 bases, with 13 bases left between them. CDR3 size: 13 residues.

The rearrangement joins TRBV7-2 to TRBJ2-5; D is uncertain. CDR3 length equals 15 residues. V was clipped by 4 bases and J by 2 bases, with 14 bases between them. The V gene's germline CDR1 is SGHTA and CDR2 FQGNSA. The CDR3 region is CASSSGPVVQETQYF. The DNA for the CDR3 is TGTGCCAGCAGCTCAGGACCCGTGGTACAAGAGACCCAGTACTTC.

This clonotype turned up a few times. CDR3 DNA: TGTGCCAGCAGCAAAGAGACGGGGGCCTCCTTTGTCCTAAATGAGCAGTTCTTC. As protein: CASSKETGASFVLNEQFF. This chain joins TRBV11-3 and TRBJ2-1; D possibly matches TRBD1 or TRBD2 (6 bases each). V shed 5 bases and J shed 7 bases, with 27 bases lying between them. The CDR3 consists of 18 residues. Germline CDR1 is SGHNT and CDR2 is YENEEA.

CDR3 coding DNA: TGTGCCAGCACCTTGAGAGCAACTAATGAAAAACTGTTTTTT. The encoded protein is CASTLRATNEKLFF. The rearrangement links TRBV7-2 to TRBJ1-4, with no clear D. Per the germline V gene, CDR1 is SGHTA and CDR2 is FQGNSA. The CDR3 runs to 14 residues. V lost 7 bases to trimming and J lost 0 bases, with 9 bases between them.

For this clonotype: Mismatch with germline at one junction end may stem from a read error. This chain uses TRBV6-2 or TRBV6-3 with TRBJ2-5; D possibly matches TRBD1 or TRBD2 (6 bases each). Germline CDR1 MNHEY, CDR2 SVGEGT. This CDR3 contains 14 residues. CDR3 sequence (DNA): TGTGCCAGCAGTTCCGGGACACCGGGAGAGGCCCAGTACTTC. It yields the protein CASSSGTPGEAQYF.

CDR3 in DNA: TGTGCCAGCAGGCCCGCGGGGGCGGATGAGCAGTACTTC. Amino acids: CASRPAGADEQYF. The chain recombines TRBV6-2 or TRBV6-3 with TRBJ2-5; D perhaps matches TRBD2 (7 bases). Germline V CDR1 and CDR2: MNHEY, SVGEGT. The length of the CDR3 is 13 residues. The V gene lost 6 bases and the J gene lost 11 bases, with 19 bases spanning the gap.

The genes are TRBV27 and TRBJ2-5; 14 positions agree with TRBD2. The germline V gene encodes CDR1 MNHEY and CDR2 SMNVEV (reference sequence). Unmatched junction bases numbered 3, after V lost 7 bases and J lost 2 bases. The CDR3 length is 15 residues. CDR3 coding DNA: TGTGCCAGCAATCGACTAGCGGGGGGGCAAGAGACCCAGTACTTC. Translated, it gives CASNRLAGGQETQYF.

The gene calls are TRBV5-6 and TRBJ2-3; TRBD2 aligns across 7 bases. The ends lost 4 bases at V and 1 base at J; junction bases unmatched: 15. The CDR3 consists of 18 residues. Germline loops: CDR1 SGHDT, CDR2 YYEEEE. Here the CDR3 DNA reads TGTGCCAGCAGCCCCACTAGCGAAGGGCCGCCTGGCACAGATACGCAGTATTTT. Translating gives CASSPTSEGPPGTDTQYF.

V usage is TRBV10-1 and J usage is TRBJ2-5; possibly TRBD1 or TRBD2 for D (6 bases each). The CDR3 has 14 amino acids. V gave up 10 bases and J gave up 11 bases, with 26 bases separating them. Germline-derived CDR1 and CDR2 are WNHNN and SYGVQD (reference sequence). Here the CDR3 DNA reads TGCGCCATTGCTAGGGGGACTGGCTACAATGAGCAGTACTTC. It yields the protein CAIARGTGYNEQYF.

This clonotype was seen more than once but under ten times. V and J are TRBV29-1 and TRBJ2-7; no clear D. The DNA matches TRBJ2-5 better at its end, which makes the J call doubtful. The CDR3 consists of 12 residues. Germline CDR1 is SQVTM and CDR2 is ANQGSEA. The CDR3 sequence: CSHTGARETQYF. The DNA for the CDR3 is TGCAGCCACACCGGCGCGAGGGAGACCCAGTACTTC.

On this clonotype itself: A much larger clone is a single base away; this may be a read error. CDR3 in DNA: TGCAGCGTCGTGACAGGGGCATCGGATGCGCAGTATTTT. Protein product: CSVVTGASDAQYF. The J gene is TRBJ2-3, the V gene TRBV29-1; 8 positions agree with TRBD1. This CDR3 contains 13 residues. Germline loops: CDR1 SQVTM, CDR2 ANQGSEA. The V segment lost 6 bases and the J segment 10 bases; nucleotides outside the gene matches: 12.

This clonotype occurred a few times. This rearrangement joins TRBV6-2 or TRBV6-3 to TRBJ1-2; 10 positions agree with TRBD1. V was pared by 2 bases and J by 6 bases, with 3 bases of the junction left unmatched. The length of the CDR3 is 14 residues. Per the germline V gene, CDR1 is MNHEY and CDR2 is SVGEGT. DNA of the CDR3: TGTGCCAGCAGTTACCCGGGACAGGGGAATGGCTACACCTTC. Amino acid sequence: CASSYPGQGNGYTF.

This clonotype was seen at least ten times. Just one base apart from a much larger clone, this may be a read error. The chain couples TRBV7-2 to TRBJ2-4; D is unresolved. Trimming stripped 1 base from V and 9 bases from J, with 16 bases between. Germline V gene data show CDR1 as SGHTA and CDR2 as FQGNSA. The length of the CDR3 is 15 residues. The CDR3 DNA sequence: TGTGCCAGCAGCTTAGGCGGAAGACTTCCCCGCATTCAGTACTTC. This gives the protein CASSLGGRLPRIQYF.

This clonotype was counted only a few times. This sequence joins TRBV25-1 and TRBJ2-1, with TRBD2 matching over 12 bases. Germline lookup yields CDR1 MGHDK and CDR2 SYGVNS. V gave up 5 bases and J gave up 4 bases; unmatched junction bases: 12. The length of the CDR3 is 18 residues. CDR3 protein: CASSSPPGLAGRYNEQFF. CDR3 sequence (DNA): TGTGCCAGCAGTTCCCCCCCGGGACTAGCGGGCCGATACAATGAGCAGTTCTTC.

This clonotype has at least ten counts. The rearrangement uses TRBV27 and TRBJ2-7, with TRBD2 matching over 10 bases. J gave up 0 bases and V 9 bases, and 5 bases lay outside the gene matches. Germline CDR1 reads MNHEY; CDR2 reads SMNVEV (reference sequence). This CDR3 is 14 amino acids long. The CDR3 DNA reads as TGTGCCAGTTCCTCTAGCGGGGGCTCCTACGAGCAGTACTTC. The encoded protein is CASSSSGGSYEQYF.

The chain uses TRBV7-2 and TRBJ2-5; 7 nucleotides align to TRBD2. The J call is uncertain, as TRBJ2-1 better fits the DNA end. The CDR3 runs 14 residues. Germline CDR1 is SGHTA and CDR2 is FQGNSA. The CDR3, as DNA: TGTGCCAGCAGCCCCGGGACTACCGTAGAGACCCAGTTCTTC. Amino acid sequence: CASSPGTTVETQFF.

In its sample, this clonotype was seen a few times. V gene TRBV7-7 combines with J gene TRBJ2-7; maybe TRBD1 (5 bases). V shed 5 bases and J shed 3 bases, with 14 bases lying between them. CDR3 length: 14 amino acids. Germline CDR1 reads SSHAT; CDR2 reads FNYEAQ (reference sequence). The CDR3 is CASSPTGTGYEQYF. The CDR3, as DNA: TGTGCCAGCAGCCCTACCGGAACAGGCTACGAGCAGTACTTC.

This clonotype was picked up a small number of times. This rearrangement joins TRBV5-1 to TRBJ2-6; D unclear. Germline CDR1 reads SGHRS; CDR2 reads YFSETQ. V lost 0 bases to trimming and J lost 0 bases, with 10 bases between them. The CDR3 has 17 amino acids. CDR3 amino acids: CASSLDGRRSGANVLTF. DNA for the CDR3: TGCGCCAGCAGCTTGGACGGTCGTCGCTCTGGGGCCAACGTCCTGACTTTC.